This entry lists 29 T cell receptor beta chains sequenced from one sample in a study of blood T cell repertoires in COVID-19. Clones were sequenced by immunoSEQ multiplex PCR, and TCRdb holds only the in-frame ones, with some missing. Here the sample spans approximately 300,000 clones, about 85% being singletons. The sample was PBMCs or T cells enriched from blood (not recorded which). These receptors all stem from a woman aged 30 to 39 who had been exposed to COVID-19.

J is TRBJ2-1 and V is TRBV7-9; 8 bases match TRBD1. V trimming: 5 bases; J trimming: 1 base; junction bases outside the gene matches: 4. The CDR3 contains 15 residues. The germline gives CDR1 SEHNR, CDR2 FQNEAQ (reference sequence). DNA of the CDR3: TGTGCCAGCAGCCTGGGGACAGGATCCTACAATGAGCAGTTCTTC. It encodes CASSLGTGSYNEQFF.

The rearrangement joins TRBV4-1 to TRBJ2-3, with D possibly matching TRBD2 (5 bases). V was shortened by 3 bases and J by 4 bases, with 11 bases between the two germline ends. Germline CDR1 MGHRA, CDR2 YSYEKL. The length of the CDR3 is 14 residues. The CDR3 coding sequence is TGCGCCAGCAGCCAGGCCGGGGAGCCAGATACGCAGTATTTT. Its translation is CASSQAGEPDTQYF.

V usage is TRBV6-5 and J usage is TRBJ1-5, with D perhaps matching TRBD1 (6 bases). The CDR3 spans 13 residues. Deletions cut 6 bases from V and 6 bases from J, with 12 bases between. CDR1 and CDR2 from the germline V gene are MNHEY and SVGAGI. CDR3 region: CASRITGSQPQHF. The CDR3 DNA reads TGTGCCAGCAGGATAACAGGGAGTCAGCCCCAGCATTTT.

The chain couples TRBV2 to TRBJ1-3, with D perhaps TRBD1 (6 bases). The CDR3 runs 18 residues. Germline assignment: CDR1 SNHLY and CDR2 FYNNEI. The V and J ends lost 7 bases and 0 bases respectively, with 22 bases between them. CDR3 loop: CASNTLPGQSSSGNTIYF. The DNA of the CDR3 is TGTGCCAGCAATACCTTACCCGGACAGAGCAGCTCTGGAAACACCATATATTTT.

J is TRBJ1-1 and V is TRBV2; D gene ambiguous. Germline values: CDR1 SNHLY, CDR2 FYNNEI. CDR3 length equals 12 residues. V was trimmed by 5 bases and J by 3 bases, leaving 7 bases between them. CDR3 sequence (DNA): TGTGCCAGCAGTCTAATGGACACTGAAGCTTTCTTT. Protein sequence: CASSLMDTEAFF.

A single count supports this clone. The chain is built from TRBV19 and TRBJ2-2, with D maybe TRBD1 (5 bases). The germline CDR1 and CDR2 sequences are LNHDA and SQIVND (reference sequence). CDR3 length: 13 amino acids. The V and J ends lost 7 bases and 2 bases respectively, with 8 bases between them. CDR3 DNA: TGTGCCAGTAAAGACAGAAACACCGGGGAGCTGTTTTTT. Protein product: CASKDRNTGELFF.

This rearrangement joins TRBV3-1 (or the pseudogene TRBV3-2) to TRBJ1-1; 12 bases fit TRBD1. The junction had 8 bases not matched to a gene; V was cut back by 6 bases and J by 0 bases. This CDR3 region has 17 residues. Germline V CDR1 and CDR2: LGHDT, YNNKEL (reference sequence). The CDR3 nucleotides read TGTGCCAGCAGACCCGGGACAGGGGGCAAGATGAACACTGAAGCTTTCTTT. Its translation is CASRPGTGGKMNTEAFF.

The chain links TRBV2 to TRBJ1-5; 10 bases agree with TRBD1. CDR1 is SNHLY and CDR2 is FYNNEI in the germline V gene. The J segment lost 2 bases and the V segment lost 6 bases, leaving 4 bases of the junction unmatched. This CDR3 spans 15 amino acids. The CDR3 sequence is CASRGGQGGNQPQHF. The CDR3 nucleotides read TGTGCCAGCAGGGGCGGACAGGGGGGCAATCAGCCCCAGCATTTT.

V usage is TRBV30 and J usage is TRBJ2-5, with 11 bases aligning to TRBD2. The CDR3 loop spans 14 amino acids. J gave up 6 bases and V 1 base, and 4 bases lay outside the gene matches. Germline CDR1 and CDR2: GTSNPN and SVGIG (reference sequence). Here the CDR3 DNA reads TGTGCCTGGAGTGGACTAGCGGGGTTTCAGACCCAGTACTTC. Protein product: CAWSGLAGFQTQYF.

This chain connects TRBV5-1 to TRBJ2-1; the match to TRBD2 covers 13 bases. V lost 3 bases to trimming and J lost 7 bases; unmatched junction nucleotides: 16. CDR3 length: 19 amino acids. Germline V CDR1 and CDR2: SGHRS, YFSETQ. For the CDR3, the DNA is TGCGCCAGCAGCTCCCAACTACTAGCGGGAGGGCCGATTGGGAATGAGCAGTTCTTC. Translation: CASSSQLLAGGPIGNEQFF.

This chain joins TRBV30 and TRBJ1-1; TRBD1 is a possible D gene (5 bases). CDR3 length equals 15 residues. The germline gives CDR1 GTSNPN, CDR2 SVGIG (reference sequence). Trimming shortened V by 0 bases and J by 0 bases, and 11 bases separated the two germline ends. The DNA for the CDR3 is TGTGCCTGGAGTGTCGGGGGAAGGATGAACACTGAAGCTTTCTTT. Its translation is CAWSVGGRMNTEAFF.

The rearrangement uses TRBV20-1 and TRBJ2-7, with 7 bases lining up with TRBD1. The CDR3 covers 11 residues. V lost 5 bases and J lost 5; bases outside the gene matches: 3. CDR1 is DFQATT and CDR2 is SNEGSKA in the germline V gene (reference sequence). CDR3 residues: CSASDRHEQYF. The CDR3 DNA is TGCAGTGCTTCGGACAGGCACGAGCAGTACTTC.

The DNA for the CDR3 is TGCGCCAGCAGCTCGTCAGGGGATGGAAACACCATATATTTT. Protein sequence: CASSSSGDGNTIYF. The chain links TRBV5-1 to TRBJ1-3; D possibly corresponds to TRBD1 (6 bases). The CDR3 loop spans 14 amino acids. The V end lost 3 bases, the J end lost 3 bases, and 10 bases lay between the germline ends. Germline CDR1 SGHRS, CDR2 YFSETQ.

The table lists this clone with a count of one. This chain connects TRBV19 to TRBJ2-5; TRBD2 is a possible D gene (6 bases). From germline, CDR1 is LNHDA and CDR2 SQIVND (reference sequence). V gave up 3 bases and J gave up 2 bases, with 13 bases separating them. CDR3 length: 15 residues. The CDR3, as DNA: TGTGCCAGTAGTATCGGTGGGACTTCGCAAGAGACCCAGTACTTC. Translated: CASSIGGTSQETQYF.

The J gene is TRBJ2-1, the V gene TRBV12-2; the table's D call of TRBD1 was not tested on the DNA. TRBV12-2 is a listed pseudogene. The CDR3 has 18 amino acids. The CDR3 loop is CASRLANFRDRAYNEQFF. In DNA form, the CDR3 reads TGTGCAAGTCGCTTAGCGAATTTCCGGGACAGGGCCTACAATGAGCAGTTCTTC.

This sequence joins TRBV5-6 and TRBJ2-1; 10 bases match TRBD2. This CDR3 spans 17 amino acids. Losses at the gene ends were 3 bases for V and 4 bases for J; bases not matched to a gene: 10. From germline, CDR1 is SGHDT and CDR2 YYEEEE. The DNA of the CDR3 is TGTGCCAGCAGCTCAAAGCGGGGGGGCTCGACTTACAATGAGCAGTTCTTC. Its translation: CASSSKRGGSTYNEQFF.

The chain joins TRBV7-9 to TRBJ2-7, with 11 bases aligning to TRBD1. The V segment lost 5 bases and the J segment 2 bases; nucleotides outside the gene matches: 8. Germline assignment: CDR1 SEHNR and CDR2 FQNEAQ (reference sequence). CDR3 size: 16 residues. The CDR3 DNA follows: TGTGCCAGCAGCCCCGGGACAGGGGGAAACACCTACGAGCAGTACTTC. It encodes CASSPGTGGNTYEQYF. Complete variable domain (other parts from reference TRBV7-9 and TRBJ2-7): DTGVSQNPRHKITKRGQNVTFRCDPISEHNRLYWYRQTLGQGPEFLTYFQNEAQLEKSRLLSDRFSAERPKGSFSTLEIQRTEQGDSAMYLCASSPGTGGNTYEQYFGPGTRLTVT.

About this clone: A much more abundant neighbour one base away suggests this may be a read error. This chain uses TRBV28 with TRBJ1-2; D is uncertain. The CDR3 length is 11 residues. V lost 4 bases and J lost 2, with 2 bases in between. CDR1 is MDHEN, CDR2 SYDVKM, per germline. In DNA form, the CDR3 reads TGTGCCAGCAGTTCGAACTATGGCTACACCTTC. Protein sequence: CASSSNYGYTF.

In DNA form, the CDR3 reads TGTGCCAGTAGCGAACAGGGATACGAGCAGTACTTC. Amino acids: CASSEQGYEQYF. V is TRBV19 and J is TRBJ2-7, with D perhaps matching TRBD1 (6 bases). V lost 6 bases to trimming and J lost 4 bases, with 10 bases between them. Germline-derived CDR1 and CDR2 are LNHDA and SQIVND (reference sequence). The CDR3 loop spans 12 amino acids.

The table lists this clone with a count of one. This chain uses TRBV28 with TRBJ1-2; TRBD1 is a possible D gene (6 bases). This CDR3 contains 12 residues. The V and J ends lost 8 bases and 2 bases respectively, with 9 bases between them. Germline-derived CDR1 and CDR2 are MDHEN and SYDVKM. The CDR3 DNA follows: TGTGCCAGCCACGGGACAAACTATGGCTACACCTTC. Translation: CASHGTNYGYTF.

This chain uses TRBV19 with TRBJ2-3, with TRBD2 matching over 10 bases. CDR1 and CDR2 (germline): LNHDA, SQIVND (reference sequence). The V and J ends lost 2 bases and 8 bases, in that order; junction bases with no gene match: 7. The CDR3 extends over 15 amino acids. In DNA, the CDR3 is TGTGCCAGTAGTATAAGGCTAGCGGGGGTCGGTACGCAGTATTTT. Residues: CASSIRLAGVGTQYF.

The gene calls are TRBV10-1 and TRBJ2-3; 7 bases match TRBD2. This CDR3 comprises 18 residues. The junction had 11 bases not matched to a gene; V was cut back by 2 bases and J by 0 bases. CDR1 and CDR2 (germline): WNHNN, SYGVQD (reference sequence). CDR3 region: CASSEHGGGASSTDTQYF. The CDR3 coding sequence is TGCGCCAGCAGTGAGCATGGCGGGGGTGCCTCTAGCACAGATACGCAGTATTTT.

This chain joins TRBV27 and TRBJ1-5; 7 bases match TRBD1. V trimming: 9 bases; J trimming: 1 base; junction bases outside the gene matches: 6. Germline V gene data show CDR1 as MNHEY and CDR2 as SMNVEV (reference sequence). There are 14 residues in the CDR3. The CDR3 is CASGTVYSNQPQHF. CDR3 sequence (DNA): TGTGCCAGTGGGACAGTCTACAGCAATCAGCCCCAGCATTTT.

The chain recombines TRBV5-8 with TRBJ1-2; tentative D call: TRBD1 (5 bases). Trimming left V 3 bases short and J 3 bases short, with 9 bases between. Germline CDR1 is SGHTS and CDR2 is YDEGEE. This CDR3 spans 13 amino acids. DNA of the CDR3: TGTGCCAGCAGCTATCTGACAGACTATGGCTACACCTTC. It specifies CASSYLTDYGYTF.

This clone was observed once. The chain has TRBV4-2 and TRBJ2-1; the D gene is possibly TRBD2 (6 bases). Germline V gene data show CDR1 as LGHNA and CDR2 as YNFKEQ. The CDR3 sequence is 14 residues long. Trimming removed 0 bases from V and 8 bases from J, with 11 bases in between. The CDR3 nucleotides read TGTGCCAGCAGCCAAGATTGGAGGGGCGATGAGCAGTTCTTC. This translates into CASSQDWRGDEQFF.

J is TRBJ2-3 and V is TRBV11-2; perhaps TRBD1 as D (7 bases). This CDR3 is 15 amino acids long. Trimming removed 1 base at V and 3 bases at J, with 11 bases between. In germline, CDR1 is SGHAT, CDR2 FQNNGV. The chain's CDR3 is CASSLGRGRTDTQYF. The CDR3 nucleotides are TGTGCCAGCAGCTTAGGGAGGGGGCGAACAGATACGCAGTATTTT. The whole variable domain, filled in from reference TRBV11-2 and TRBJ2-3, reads EAGVAQSPRYKIIEKRQSVAFWCNPISGHATLYWYQQILGQGPKLLIQFQNNGVVDDSQLPKDRFSAERLKGVDSTLKIQPAKLEDSAVYLCASSLGRGRTDTQYFGPGTRLTVL.

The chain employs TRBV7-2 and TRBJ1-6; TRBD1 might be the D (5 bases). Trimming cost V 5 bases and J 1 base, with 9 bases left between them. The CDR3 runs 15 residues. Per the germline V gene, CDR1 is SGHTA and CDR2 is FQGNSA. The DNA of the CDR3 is TGTGCCAGCAGCCTCACAGGATCCTATAATTCACCCCTCCACTTT. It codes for CASSLTGSYNSPLHF.

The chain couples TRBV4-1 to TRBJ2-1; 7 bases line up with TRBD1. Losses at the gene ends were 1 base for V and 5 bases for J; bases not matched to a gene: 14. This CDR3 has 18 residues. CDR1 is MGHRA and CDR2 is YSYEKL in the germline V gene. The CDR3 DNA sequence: TGCGCCAGCAGCCAAGGGGGGTCGACAGGGATCCCCCACAATGAGCAGTTCTTC. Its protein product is CASSQGGSTGIPHNEQFF.

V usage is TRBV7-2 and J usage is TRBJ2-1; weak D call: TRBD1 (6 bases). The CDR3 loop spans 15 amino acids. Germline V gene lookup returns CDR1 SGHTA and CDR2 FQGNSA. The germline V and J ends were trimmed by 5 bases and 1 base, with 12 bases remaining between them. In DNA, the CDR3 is TGTGCCAGCAGCCGTACAGGGATTTCCTACAATGAGCAGTTCTTC. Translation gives CASSRTGISYNEQFF.